This T cell receptor beta chain is drawn from a study of OX40 agonist ivuxolimab in advanced cancers. General observations from the study: Clonal expansion by week 6 occurred in CD4+ and CD8+ blood T cells (at 0.1 to 3.0 mg/kg).

Concerning this clone: What it binds is unknown.

The V and J ends lost 3 bases and 2 bases respectively, with 14 bases between them. The CDR3 spans 16 residues. Germline loops: CDR1 MDHEN, CDR2 SYDVKM. Assay: immunoSEQ multiplex PCR; the TCRdb copy retains only in-frame clones and omits some. The sample includes about 68,000 clones, around nine tenths of them seen just once. J is TRBJ1-3 and V is TRBV28, with D possibly TRBD1 on 5 matching bases. This clonotype was sampled from an adult with an advanced solid tumor such as melanoma, head and neck, liver or kidney cancer. This material consisted of CD4+ or CD8+ T cells sorted from blood, taken in a trial of the OX40 agonist ivuxolimab. DNA for the CDR3: TGTGCCAGCAGTTTGGGGGGAACGAAGACTGGAAACACCATATATTTT. Protein: CASSLGGTKTGNTIYF.